A selection of T cell receptor beta chains follows, all from one sample in a study of blood T cell repertoires in COVID-19. Libraries were prepared by immunoSEQ multiplex PCR; TCRdb keeps only in-frame clonotypes and omits some of them. Of about 270,000 clones in the sample, about four fifths are singletons; the top ten hold approximately 9%. The sample consisted of peripheral blood. These receptors originate from a woman aged 50 to 60 who had recovered from COVID-19. Both conserved end residues are part of each CDR3. Fields, in order: V gene, clone size, J gene, D gene, CDR3 protein, CDR3 DNA. D genes are given only for firm matches. Expanded clones are given a class, and other clones once, few, many or no size at all.

TRBV7-6	.	TRBJ2-3	TRBD2	CASSLAAWGLATPLGTDTQYF	TGTGCCAGCAGCTTAGCTGCGTGGGGACTAGCGACCCCGTTGGGCACAGATACGCAGTATTTT
TRBV6-2/TRBV6-3	.	TRBJ2-3	.	CASSERGSPMGTQYF	TGTGCCAGCAGTGAGAGGGGGTCCCCTATGGGTACGCAGTATTTT
TRBV24-1	.	TRBJ2-3	TRBD1	CATSDSLTGNTDTQYF	TGTGCCACCAGTGATTCCCTGACAGGGAACACAGATACGCAGTATTTT
TRBV7-2	.	TRBJ1-2	.	CASSDQRPELYGYTF	TGTGCCAGCAGCGACCAGCGGCCCGAACTCTATGGCTACACCTTC
TRBV7-3	.	TRBJ1-5	.	CASSLNTREGPGGNQPQHF	TGTGCCAGCAGCTTAAATACGCGAGAGGGCCCCGGGGGCAATCAGCCCCAGCATTTT
TRBV19	.	TRBJ2-7	TRBD1	CASSIGMGQGYYEQYF	TGTGCCAGTAGTATAGGAATGGGACAGGGGTACTACGAGCAGTACTTC
TRBV11-2	.	TRBJ1-1	.	CASSLAQGNTEAFF	TGTGCCAGCAGCTTAGCACAGGGGAACACTGAAGCTTTCTTT
TRBV11-2	.	TRBJ2-1	TRBD2	CASSLNTNPGLAGGNEQFF	TGTGCCAGCAGCCTTAACACAAATCCGGGACTAGCGGGGGGCAATGAGCAGTTCTTC
TRBV9	.	TRBJ1-1	.	CASSSAGGLANTEAFF	TGTGCCAGCAGCTCCGCTGGCGGCCTCGCGAACACTGAAGCTTTCTTT
TRBV24-1	.	TRBJ1-1	.	CATRGANTEAFF	TGTGCCACTCGGGGGGCGAACACTGAAGCTTTCTTT
TRBV7-2	.	TRBJ1-5	.	CASTLYSNQPQHF	TGTGCCAGCACCCTTTATAGCAATCAGCCCCAGCATTTT
TRBV2	.	TRBJ1-2	TRBD1	CASCTGGDGYTF	TGTGCCAGCTGTACAGGGGGGGATGGCTACACCTTC
TRBV6-6	.	TRBJ2-3	TRBD1	CASSYSTGGDADTQYF	TGTGCCAGCAGTTACTCGACAGGGGGAGACGCAGATACGCAGTATTTT
TRBV5-1	few	TRBJ1-1	.	CASSLVAGLNTEAFF	TGCGCCAGCAGCTTGGTCGCAGGTCTGAACACTGAAGCTTTCTTT
TRBV28	.	TRBJ2-1	.	CAGAGRGISYNEQFF	TGTGCCGGGGCGGGGCGGGGTATCTCCTACAATGAGCAGTTCTTC
TRBV28	.	TRBJ2-3	.	CASSLPSGSTDTQYF	TGTGCCAGCAGTTTACCCAGCGGGAGCACAGATACGCAGTATTTT
TRBV5-4	.	TRBJ1-1	.	CASSLPFPGTKSEAFF	TGTGCCAGCAGCTTGCCCTTCCCCGGGACAAAAAGTGAAGCTTTCTTT
TRBV18	once	TRBJ1-4	.	CASSPPFWDTETNEKLFF	TGTGCCAGCTCACCTCCCTTCTGGGACACCGAAACTAATGAAAAACTGTTTTTT
TRBV6-2/TRBV6-3	.	TRBJ2-7	.	CASSQLTGNEQYF	TGTGCCAGCAGTCAACTGACGGGGAACGAGCAGTACTTC
TRBV27	.	TRBJ1-2	.	CASSSPGLHYGYTF	TGTGCCAGCAGTTCTCCGGGACTTCACTATGGCTACACCTTC